One and the same sample provided the 25 T cell receptor beta chains below, sequenced in a study of T cell clones after liver transplantation. The protocol was immunoSEQ multiplex PCR, while the TCRdb copy is restricted to in-frame clones and leaves out a portion. The table includes 68,000 or so clones, about 92% detected once. This material consisted of CD4+ T cells from blood, taken nearly 26 months after liver transplant. These receptors came from a human patient who received a liver transplant. Some T cells may be supplied by the graft donor.

The chain uses TRBV11-1 and TRBJ1-1, with 8 bases that match TRBD1. Germline CDR1 reads SGHAT; CDR2 reads FQDESV (reference sequence). The CDR3 is 16 amino acids. V lost 3 bases, J lost 3 bases, and 9 bases stayed unmatched. CDR3 DNA sequence: TGTGCCAGCAGCTTGGGGGGGACAGGAAAGCACACTGAAGCTTTCTTT. Its protein is CASSLGGTGKHTEAFF.

The chain links TRBV9 to TRBJ2-5; the D gene is possibly TRBD1 (6 bases). V dropped 6 bases and J dropped 0 bases, with 12 bases sitting between them. There are 14 residues in the CDR3. Germline values: CDR1 SGDLS, CDR2 YYNGEE. In nucleotides, the CDR3 is TGTGCCAGCAAGGGGGAGACCCACCAAGAGACCCAGTACTTC. Its translation: CASKGETHQETQYF.

The chain links TRBV4-2 to TRBJ1-5; no reliable D call. With 0 bases removed from V and 1 base from J, the gap between germline ends came to 4 bases. Germline V CDR1 and CDR2: LGHNA, YNFKEQ. The CDR3 runs 14 residues. CDR3 coding DNA: TGTGCCAGCAGCCAAGAGGGCAGCAATCAGCCCCAGCATTTT. It codes for CASSQEGSNQPQHF.

In its sample, this clone was seen many times. The rearrangement joins TRBV7-8 to TRBJ2-2; D unclear. The germline V and J ends were trimmed by 5 bases and 3 bases, with 4 bases remaining between them. The CDR3 extends over 12 amino acids. The germline V gene encodes CDR1 SGHVS and CDR2 FQNEAQ. CDR3 nucleotide sequence: TGTGCCAGCAGCAGGGACACCGGGGAGCTGTTTTTT. It is translated as CASSRDTGELFF.

The chain is built from TRBV11-3 and TRBJ1-2, with a tentative D call TRBD1 (5 bases). Trimming took 5 bases from V and 3 from J, leaving 13 bases between them. The V gene's germline CDR1 is SGHNT and CDR2 YENEEA. The CDR3 is 14 residues long. Here the CDR3 DNA reads TGTGCCAGCAGCCTCCGGGGGGATGACTATGGCTACACCTTC. Amino acid sequence: CASSLRGDDYGYTF.

The genes are TRBV11-2 and TRBJ2-7; 7 bases fit TRBD2. Germline CDR1 and CDR2: SGHAT and FQNNGV. V was clipped by 8 bases and J by 0 bases; unmatched bases: 16. The CDR3 totals 17 residues. This CDR3 is CASQPYWQRGSSYEQYF. The CDR3 DNA is TGTGCCAGCCAGCCATACTGGCAACGCGGGAGCTCCTACGAGCAGTACTTC. Based on the CDR3 plus reference TRBV11-2 and TRBJ2-7, the full variable domain is EAGVAQSPRYKIIEKRQSVAFWCNPISGHATLYWYQQILGQGPKLLIQFQNNGVVDDSQLPKDRFSAERLKGVDSTLKIQPAKLEDSAVYLCASQPYWQRGSSYEQYFGPGTRLTVT.

The V gene is TRBV5-1, the J gene TRBJ2-7; D not certain. The CDR3 spans 15 residues. V was clipped by 2 bases and J by 4 bases, with 16 bases between them. Germline CDR1 SGHRS, CDR2 YFSETQ. CDR3 sequence reads: CASSFLESGGYEQYF. The DNA of the CDR3 is TGCGCCAGCAGCTTTTTAGAGAGTGGTGGATACGAGCAGTACTTC.

This chain joins TRBV7-3 and TRBJ2-5; possibly TRBD2 for D (6 bases). The end of the DNA fits TRBJ2-7 better, so the J call may be wrong. Germline-derived CDR1 and CDR2 are SGHTA and FQGTGA. The CDR3 has 17 amino acids. The CDR3 loop reads CASSLGLQASEPYEQYF. The CDR3 DNA reads as TGTGCCAGCAGCTTAGGCCTCCAGGCTAGCGAACCTTACGAGCAGTACTTC.

The V gene is TRBV5-1, the J gene TRBJ2-1; 7 nucleotides line up with TRBD2. The V and J ends lost 2 bases and 4 bases, in that order; junction bases with no gene match: 6. CDR1 is SGHRS, CDR2 YFSETQ, per germline. There are 15 residues in the CDR3. CDR3 sequence (DNA): TGCGCCAGCAGCTTACGCGGGAGCTTATACAATGAGCAGTTCTTC. This codes for CASSLRGSLYNEQFF. Full variable domain (rest looked up from reference TRBV5-1 and TRBJ2-1): KAGVTQTPRYLIKTRGQQVTLSCSPISGHRSVSWYQQTPGQGLQFLFEYFSETQRNKGNFPGRFSGRQFSNSRSEMNVSTLELGDSALYLCASSLRGSLYNEQFFGPGTRLTVL.

The chain is built from TRBV12-5 and TRBJ2-3; D assignment may be TRBD1 or TRBD2 (5 bases each). The germline CDR1 and CDR2 sequences are LGHNT and FRNRAP. Trimming took 6 bases from V and 2 from J, leaving 12 bases between them. CDR3 size: 14 residues. CDR3 in amino acids: CASGDGTITDTQYF. DNA for the CDR3: TGTGCTAGTGGAGACGGGACCATCACAGATACGCAGTATTTT.

The gene calls are TRBV5-1 and TRBJ2-6; no definite D call. The V gene lost 4 bases and the J gene lost 2 bases, with 16 bases spanning the gap. The CDR3 runs 17 residues. Germline V gives CDR1 SGHRS, CDR2 YFSETQ. This chain's CDR3 is CASSPRLPPPGANVLTF. DNA of the CDR3: TGCGCCAGCAGCCCTCGGCTACCCCCCCCTGGGGCCAACGTCCTGACTTTC.

V usage is TRBV30 and J usage is TRBJ2-7, with 11 bases fitting TRBD1. Germline CDR1 is GTSNPN and CDR2 is SVGIG (reference sequence). Trimming at V came to 1 base and at J to 5 bases, leaving 7 bases not matched to a gene. The CDR3 covers 15 residues. DNA for the CDR3: TGTGCCTGGAGTGGCAGGACAGGGGGCGGCAACGAGCAGTACTTC. Translation gives CAWSGRTGGGNEQYF.

The rearrangement uses TRBV5-1 and TRBJ2-1; D remains ambiguous. The CDR3 has 15 residues. Trimming shortened V by 0 bases and J by 3 bases, and 10 bases separated the two germline ends. Germline V gives CDR1 SGHRS, CDR2 YFSETQ. CDR3: CASSLESSGYNEQFF. The DNA of the CDR3 is TGCGCCAGCAGCTTGGAAAGTTCGGGCTACAATGAGCAGTTCTTC.

This chain links TRBV5-1 with TRBJ2-1, with 7 nucleotides matching TRBD2. CDR1 and CDR2 from the germline V gene are SGHRS and YFSETQ. The CDR3 contains 15 residues. Trimming cost V 5 bases and J 3 bases; bases outside gene matches: 8. The CDR3 sequence is CASSWGLPVYNEQFF. CDR3 in DNA: TGCGCCAGCAGTTGGGGACTACCCGTCTACAATGAGCAGTTCTTC.

The rearrangement links TRBV28 to TRBJ1-2; 7 bases are a match to TRBD1. J lost 3 bases, V lost 6 bases, and 4 bases had no gene match. The CDR3 extends over 13 amino acids. Germline CDR1 is MDHEN and CDR2 is SYDVKM. The CDR3 here is CASRLDRDYGYTF. The CDR3, as DNA: TGTGCCAGCAGACTCGACAGGGACTATGGCTACACCTTC.

This chain uses TRBV18 with TRBJ2-1; D could derive from TRBD1 or TRBD2 (6 bases each). V was cut by 2 bases and J by 6 bases, with 20 bases left in between. This CDR3 is 17 amino acids long. Germline lookup yields CDR1 KGHSH and CDR2 LQKENI. The CDR3 sequence is CASSPIAGGKNPNEQFF. DNA of the CDR3: TGTGCCAGCTCACCAATCGCCGGGGGCAAAAATCCCAATGAGCAGTTCTTC.

This chain links TRBV7-2 with TRBJ1-4; 9 bases map to TRBD1. Germline CDR1 SGHTA, CDR2 FQGNSA. Trimming took 4 bases from V and 8 from J; bases not matched to a gene: 8. This CDR3 is built from 15 residues. The CDR3 here is CASSSGDRVVEKLFF. The CDR3 region has the DNA TGTGCCAGCAGCTCCGGGGACAGGGTGGTAGAAAAACTGTTTTTT. Complete variable domain (other parts from reference TRBV7-2 and TRBJ1-4): GAGVSQSPSNKVTEKGKDVELRCDPISGHTALYWYRQSLGQGLEFLIYFQGNSAPDKSGLPSDRFSAERTGGSVSTLTIQRTQQEDSAVYLCASSSGDRVVEKLFFGSGTQLSVL.

The V and J genes are TRBV28 and TRBJ1-1; D is uncertain. The ends were cut back, 3 bases at V and 0 bases at J, with 8 bases in the middle. This CDR3 has 14 amino acids. Germline CDR1 MDHEN, CDR2 SYDVKM. Here the CDR3 DNA reads TGTGCCAGCAGTTTCGGGAGAATGAACACTGAAGCTTTCTTT. Its protein is CASSFGRMNTEAFF.

About this clone: The CDR3 ends on some other residue instead of the conserved phenylalanine or tryptophan, so this is likely a read error. J is TRBJ2-7 and V is TRBV7-8; TRBD2 agrees at 11 bases. V was clipped by 5 bases and J by 0 bases; unmatched bases: 6. Germline lookup yields CDR1 SGHVS and CDR2 FQNEAQ. CDR3 length: 16 residues. Here the CDR3 DNA reads TGTGCCAGCAGCCGCGGGACTAGCGGTAGCTCCTACGAGCAGTACCTC. This gives the protein CASSRGTSGSSYEQYL.

The chain uses TRBV18 and TRBJ2-2, with TRBD1 matching over 7 bases. Losses at the gene ends were 4 bases for V and 2 bases for J; bases not matched to a gene: 7. The CDR3 sequence is 16 residues long. Germline loops: CDR1 KGHSH, CDR2 LQKENI. The CDR3 DNA sequence: TGTGCCAGCTCACGCACCGGGACAGCTAACACCGGGGAGCTGTTTTTT. Its protein product is CASSRTGTANTGELFF. Full variable domain (rest looked up from reference TRBV18 and TRBJ2-2): NAGVMQNPRHLVRRRGQEARLRCSPMKGHSHVYWYRQLPEEGLKFMVYLQKENIIDESGMPKERFSAEFPKEGPSILRIQQVVRGDSAAYFCASSRTGTANTGELFFGEGSRLTVL.

This chain joins TRBV5-4 and TRBJ2-1; either TRBD1 or TRBD2 may fit D (5 bases each). CDR1 and CDR2 from the germline V gene are SGHNT and YYREEE (reference sequence). V dropped 8 bases and J dropped 5 bases, with 14 bases sitting between them. The CDR3 consists of 13 residues. The chain's CDR3 is CASHRDPNNEQFF. The CDR3 region has the DNA TGTGCCAGTCACCGGGACCCTAACAATGAGCAGTTCTTC.

The chain has TRBV5-1 and TRBJ2-1; D ambiguous. CDR1 and CDR2 from the germline V gene are SGHRS and YFSETQ. V gave up 2 bases and J gave up 5 bases, with 5 bases separating them. This CDR3 has 12 residues. CDR3 sequence: CASSFPDNEQFF. The CDR3 DNA sequence: TGCGCCAGCAGCTTCCCCGACAATGAGCAGTTCTTC.

The rearrangement uses TRBV11-2 and TRBJ2-1; D uncertain. Germline-derived CDR1 and CDR2 are SGHAT and FQNNGV. Trimming pared 5 bases from V and 0 bases from J, leaving 11 bases between. The CDR3 has 15 residues. CDR3 coding DNA: TGTGCCAGCAGCACCACTTTAAGCTCCTACAATGAGCAGTTCTTC. This sequence encodes CASSTTLSSYNEQFF.

The chain carries TRBV11-3 and TRBJ2-2; possibly TRBD1 for D (6 bases). V was pared by 7 bases and J by 1 base, with 13 bases between. Per the germline V gene, CDR1 is SGHNT and CDR2 is YENEEA. CDR3 length: 15 amino acids. The CDR3, as DNA: TGTGCCAGCAACTACAAGGACAGGAACACCGGGGAGCTGTTTTTT. Its translation is CASNYKDRNTGELFF.

The chain employs TRBV27 and TRBJ1-1; the D is unclear. Germline CDR1 is MNHEY and CDR2 is SMNVEV (reference sequence). The CDR3 is 18 residues long. Trimming shortened V by 5 bases and J by 4 bases, and 26 bases separated the two germline ends. The CDR3 region has the DNA TGTGCCAGCAGTGTCCCGTCGGCCTCCGGTCGGGCTGCCACTGAAGCTTTCTTT. The encoded protein is CASSVPSASGRAATEAFF.